This T cell receptor beta chain appears in the sequencing data of a study of a mutant IDH1 vaccine in newly diagnosed glioma. CDR1 is SGHRS and CDR2 is YFSETQ in the germline V gene. The ends were cut back, 0 bases at V and 4 bases at J, with 13 bases in the middle. The CDR3 is made up of 16 amino acids. Time point here: week 35, safety follow-up. In every dose of vaccine, 300 ug of mutant IDH1 20-mer peptide was given alongside topical imiquimod. As concerns this clone: The antigen is unknown.

Data came from immunoSEQ multiplex PCR; TCRdb stores just in-frame clones and leaves some out. The repertoire has fewer than 55,000 clones, under 90% of them found once; the top ten carry more than 4.5%. This clonotype originated in a middle-aged woman with glioma. Some clones in this sample may be carry-over from other donors' samples. The starting material was PBMCs, obtained from a glioma patient whose treatment included an IDH1 peptide vaccine. The chain is built from TRBV5-1 and TRBJ2-2, with D maybe TRBD1 (7 bases). CDR3 in amino acids: CASSLAPGGTTGELFF. The CDR3 DNA is TGCGCCAGCAGCTTGGCTCCAGGGGGGACCACCGGGGAGCTGTTTTTT.